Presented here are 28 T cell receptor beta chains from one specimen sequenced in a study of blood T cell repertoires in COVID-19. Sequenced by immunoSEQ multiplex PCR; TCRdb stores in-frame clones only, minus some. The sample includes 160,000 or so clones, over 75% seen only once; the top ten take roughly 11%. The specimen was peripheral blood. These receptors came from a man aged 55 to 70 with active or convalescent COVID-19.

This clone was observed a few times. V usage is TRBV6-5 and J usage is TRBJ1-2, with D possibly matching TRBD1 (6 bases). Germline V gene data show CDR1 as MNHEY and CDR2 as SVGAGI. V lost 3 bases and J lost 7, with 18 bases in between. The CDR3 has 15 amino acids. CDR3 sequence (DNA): TGTGCCAGCAGTTATTCTGGGACATCCGTCCTTGGCTACACCTTC. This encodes CASSYSGTSVLGYTF.

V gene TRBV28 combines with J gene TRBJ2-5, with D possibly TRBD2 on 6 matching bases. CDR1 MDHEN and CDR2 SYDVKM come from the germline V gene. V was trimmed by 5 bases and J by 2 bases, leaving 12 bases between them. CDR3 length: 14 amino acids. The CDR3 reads CASSSPSAQETQYF. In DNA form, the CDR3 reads TGTGCCAGCAGTAGTCCTAGCGCTCAAGAGACCCAGTACTTC. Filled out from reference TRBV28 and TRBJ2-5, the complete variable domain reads DVKVTQSSRYLVKRTGEKVFLECVQDMDHENMFWYRQDPGLGLRLIYFSYDVKMKEKGDIPEGYSVSREKKERFSLILESASTNQTSMYLCASSSPSAQETQYFGPGTRLLVL.

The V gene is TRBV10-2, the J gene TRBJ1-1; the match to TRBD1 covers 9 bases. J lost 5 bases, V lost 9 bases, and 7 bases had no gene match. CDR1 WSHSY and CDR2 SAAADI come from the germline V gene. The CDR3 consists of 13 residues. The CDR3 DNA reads TGCGCCAGTAAACAGGGGGCGGGTACTGAAGCTTTCTTT. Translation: CASKQGAGTEAFF.

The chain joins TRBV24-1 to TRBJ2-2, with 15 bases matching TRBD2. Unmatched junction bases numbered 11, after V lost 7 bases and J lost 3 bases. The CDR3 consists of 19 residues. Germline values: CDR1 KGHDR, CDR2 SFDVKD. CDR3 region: CATSRTGLAGGSYTGELFF. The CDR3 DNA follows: TGTGCCACCAGCCGAACAGGACTAGCGGGGGGGAGTTACACCGGGGAGCTGTTTTTT.

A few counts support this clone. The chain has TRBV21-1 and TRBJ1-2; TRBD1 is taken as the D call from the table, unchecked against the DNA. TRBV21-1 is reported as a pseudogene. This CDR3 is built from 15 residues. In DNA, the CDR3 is TGTGCCAGCAGCAAAGGCTCAGGGACAGGGACCGGCTACACCTTC. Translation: CASSKGSGTGTGYTF.

CDR3: CASSTSGPYNEQFF. The CDR3 bases are TGCGCCAGCAGCACTAGCGGTCCCTACAATGAGCAGTTCTTC. J is TRBJ2-1 and V is TRBV5-1, with TRBD2 matching 8 bases. The CDR3 contains 14 residues. The junction had 2 bases not matched to a gene; V was cut back by 4 bases and J by 2 bases. Per germline, CDR1 SGHRS and CDR2 YFSETQ.

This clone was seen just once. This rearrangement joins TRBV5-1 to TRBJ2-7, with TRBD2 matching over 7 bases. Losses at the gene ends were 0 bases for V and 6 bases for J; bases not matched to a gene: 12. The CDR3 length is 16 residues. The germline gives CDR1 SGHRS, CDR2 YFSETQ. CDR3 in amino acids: CASSLVGSGGKAEQYF. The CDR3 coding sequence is TGCGCCAGCAGCTTGGTCGGCTCGGGGGGAAAAGCCGAGCAGTACTTC.

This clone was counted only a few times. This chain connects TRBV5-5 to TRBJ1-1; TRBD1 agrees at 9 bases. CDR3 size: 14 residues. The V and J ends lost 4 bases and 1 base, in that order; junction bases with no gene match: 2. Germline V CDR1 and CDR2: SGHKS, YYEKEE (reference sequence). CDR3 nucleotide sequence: TGTGCCAGCAGCGGGGGACAGGGGAACACTGAAGCTTTCTTT. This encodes CASSGGQGNTEAFF.

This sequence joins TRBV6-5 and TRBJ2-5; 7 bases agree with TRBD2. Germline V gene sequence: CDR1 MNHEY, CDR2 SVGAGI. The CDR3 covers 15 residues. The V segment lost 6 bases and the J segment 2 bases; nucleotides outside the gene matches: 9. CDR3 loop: CASSDPPSGQETQYF. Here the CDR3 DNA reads TGTGCCAGCAGCGACCCTCCTAGCGGTCAAGAGACCCAGTACTTC.

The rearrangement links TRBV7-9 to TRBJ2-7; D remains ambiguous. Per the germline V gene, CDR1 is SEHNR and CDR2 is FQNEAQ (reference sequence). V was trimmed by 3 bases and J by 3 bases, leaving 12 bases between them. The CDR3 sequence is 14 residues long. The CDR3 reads CASSLGSTYYEQYF. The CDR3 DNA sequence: TGTGCCAGCAGCTTGGGTAGCACCTACTACGAGCAGTACTTC.

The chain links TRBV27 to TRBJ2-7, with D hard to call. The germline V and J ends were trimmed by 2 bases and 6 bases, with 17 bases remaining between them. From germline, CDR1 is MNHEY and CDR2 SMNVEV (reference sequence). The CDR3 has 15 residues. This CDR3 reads CASSLAYRPMGEQYF. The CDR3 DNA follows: TGTGCCAGCAGTTTAGCGTACAGACCTATGGGCGAGCAGTACTTC.

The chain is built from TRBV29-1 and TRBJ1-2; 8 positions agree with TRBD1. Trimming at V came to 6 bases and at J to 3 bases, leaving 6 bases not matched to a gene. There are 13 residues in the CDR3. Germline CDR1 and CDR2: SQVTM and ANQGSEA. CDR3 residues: CSVGDRGYYGYTF. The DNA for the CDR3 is TGCAGCGTCGGAGACAGGGGATACTATGGCTACACCTTC.

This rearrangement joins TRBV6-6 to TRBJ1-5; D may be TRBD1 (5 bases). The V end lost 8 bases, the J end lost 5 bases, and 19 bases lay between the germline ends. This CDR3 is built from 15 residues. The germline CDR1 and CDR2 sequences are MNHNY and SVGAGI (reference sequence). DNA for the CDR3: TGTGCCAGCCACGGCGGGGGACTAGCGGATCAGCCCCAGCATTTT. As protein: CASHGGGLADQPQHF.

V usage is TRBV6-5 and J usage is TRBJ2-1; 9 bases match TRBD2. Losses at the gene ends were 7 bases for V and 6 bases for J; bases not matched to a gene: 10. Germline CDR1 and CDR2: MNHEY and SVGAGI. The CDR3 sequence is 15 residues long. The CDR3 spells CASTGSGGLTNEQFF. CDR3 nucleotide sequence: TGTGCCAGCACCGGTAGCGGGGGCCTTACCAATGAGCAGTTCTTC.

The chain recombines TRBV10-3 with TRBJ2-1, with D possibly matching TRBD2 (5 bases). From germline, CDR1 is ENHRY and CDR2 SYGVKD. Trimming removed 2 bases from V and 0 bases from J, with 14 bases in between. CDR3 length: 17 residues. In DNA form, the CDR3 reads TGTGCCATCAGTGAGAGGATATCGGGGTCCTCCTACAATGAGCAGTTCTTC. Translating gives CAISERISGSSYNEQFF.

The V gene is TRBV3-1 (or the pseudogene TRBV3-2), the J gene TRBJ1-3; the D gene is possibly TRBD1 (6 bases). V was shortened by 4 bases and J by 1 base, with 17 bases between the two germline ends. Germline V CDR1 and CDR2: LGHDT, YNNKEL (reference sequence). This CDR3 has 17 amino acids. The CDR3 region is CASSRTGTLKSGNTIYF. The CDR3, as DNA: TGTGCCAGCAGCCGCACCGGGACACTTAAGTCTGGAAACACCATATATTTT.

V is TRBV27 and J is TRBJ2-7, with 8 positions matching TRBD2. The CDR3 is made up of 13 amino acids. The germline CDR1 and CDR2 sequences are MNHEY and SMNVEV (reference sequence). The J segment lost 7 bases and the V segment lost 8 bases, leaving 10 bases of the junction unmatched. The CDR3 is CASRRGSGVEQYF. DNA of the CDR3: TGTGCCAGCCGCCGGGGTAGCGGGGTTGAGCAGTACTTC.

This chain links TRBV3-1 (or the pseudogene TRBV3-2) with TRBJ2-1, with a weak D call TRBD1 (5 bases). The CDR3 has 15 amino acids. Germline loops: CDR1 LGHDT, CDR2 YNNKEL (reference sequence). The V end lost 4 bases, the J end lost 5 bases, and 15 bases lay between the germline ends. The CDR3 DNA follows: TGTGCCAGCAGCCCGTCAGGTAGGGGTCACAATGAGCAGTTCTTC. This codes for CASSPSGRGHNEQFF.

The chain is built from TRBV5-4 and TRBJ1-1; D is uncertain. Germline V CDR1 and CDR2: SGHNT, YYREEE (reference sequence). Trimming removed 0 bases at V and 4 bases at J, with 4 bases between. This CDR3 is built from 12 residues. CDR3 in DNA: TGTGCCAGCAGCTTGGAGAGCACTGAAGCTTTCTTT. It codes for CASSLESTEAFF.

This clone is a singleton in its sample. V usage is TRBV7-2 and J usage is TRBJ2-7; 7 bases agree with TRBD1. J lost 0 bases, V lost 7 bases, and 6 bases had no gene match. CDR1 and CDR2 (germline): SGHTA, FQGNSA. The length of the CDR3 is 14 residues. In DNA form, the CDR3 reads TGTGCCAGCACGCTACAGGGGAACTCCTACGAGCAGTACTTC. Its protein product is CASTLQGNSYEQYF.

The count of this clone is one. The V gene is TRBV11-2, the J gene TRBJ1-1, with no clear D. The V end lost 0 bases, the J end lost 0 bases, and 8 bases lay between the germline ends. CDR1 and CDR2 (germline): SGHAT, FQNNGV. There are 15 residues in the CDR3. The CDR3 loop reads CASSLEAGVNTEAFF. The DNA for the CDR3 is TGTGCCAGCAGCTTAGAGGCCGGAGTGAACACTGAAGCTTTCTTT.

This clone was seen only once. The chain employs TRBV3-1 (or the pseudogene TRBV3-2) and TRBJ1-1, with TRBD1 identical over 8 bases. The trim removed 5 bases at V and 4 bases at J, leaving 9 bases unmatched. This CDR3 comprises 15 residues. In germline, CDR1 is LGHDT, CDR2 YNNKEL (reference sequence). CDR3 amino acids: CASSAQGARGTEAFF. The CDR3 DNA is TGTGCCAGCAGCGCTCAGGGGGCCCGGGGCACTGAAGCTTTCTTT.

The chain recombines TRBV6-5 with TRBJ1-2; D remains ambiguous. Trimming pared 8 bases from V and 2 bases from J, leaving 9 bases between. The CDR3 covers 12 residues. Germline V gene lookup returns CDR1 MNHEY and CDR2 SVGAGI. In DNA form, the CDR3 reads TGTGCCAGCGAGGGTTTCAACTATGGCTACACCTTC. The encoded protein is CASEGFNYGYTF.

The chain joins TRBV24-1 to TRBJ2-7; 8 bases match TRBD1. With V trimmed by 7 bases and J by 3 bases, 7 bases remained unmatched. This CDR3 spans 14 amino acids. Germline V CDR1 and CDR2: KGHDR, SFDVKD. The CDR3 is CATSPTGAIYEQYF. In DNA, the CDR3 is TGTGCCACCAGCCCGACAGGGGCTATCTACGAGCAGTACTTC.

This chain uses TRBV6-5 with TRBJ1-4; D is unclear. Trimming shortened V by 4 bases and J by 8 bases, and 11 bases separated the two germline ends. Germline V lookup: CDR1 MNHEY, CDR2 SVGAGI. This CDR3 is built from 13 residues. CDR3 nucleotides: TGTGCCAGCAGTTGGCAGGCGCTAGAAAAACTGTTTTTT. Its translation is CASSWQALEKLFF.

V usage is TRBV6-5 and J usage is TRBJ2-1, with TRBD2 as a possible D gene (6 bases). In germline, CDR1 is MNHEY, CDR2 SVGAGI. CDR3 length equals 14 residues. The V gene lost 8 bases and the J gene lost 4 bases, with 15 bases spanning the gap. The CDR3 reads CASERGTLYNEQFF. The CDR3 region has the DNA TGTGCCAGCGAACGGGGGACCCTTTACAATGAGCAGTTCTTC.

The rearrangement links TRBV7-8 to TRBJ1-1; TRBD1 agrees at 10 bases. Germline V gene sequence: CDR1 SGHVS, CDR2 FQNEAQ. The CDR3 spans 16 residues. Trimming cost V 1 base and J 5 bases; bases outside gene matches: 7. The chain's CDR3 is CASSLGGTGARTEAFF. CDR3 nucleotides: TGTGCCAGCAGCTTAGGAGGGACAGGGGCACGTACTGAAGCTTTCTTT.

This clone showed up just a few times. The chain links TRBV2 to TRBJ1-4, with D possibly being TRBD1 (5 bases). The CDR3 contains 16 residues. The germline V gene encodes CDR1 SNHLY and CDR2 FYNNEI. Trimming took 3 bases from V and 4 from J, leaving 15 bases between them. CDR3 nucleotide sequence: TGTGCCAGCAGTGAGTGGGCAGGGTCCGGTAATGAAAAACTGTTTTTT. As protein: CASSEWAGSGNEKLFF.